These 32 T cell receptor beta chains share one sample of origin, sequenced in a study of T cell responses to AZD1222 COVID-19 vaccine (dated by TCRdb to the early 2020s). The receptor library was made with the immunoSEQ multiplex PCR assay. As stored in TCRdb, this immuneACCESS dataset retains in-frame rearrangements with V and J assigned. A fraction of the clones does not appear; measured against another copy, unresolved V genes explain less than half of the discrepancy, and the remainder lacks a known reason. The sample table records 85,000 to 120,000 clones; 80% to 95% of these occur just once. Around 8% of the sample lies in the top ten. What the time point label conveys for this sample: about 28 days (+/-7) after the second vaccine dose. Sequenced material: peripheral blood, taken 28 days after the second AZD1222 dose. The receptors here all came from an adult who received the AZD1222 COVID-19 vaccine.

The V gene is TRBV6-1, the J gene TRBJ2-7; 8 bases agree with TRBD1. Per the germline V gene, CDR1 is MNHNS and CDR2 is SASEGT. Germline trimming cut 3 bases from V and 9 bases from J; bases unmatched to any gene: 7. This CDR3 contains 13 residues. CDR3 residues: CASSDRGPAMQYF. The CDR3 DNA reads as TGTGCCAGCAGTGACAGGGGGCCGGCAATGCAGTACTTC.

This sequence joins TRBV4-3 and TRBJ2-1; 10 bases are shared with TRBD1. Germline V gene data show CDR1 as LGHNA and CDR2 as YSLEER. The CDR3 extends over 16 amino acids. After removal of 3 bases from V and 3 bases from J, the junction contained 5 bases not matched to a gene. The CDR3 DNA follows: TGCGCCAGCAGCCATGCCGGGACAGGGGTCTACAATGAGCAGTTCTTC. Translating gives CASSHAGTGVYNEQFF.

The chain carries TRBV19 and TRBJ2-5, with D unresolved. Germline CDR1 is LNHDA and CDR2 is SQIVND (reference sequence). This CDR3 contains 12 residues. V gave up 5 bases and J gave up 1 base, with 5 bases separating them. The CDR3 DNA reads TGTGCCAGTAGTCCCTCCCAAGAGACCCAGTACTTC. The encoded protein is CASSPSQETQYF.

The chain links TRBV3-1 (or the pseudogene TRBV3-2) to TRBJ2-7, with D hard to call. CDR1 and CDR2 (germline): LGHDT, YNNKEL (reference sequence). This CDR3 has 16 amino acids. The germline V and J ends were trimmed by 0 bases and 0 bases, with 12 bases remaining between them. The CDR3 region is CASSQEPGRSSYEQYF. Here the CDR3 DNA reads TGTGCCAGCAGCCAAGAACCTGGGCGCAGCTCCTACGAGCAGTACTTC.

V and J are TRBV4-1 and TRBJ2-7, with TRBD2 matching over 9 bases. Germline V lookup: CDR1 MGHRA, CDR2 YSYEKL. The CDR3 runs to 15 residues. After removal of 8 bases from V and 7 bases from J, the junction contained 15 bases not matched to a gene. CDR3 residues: CASAEVGTSPLEQYF. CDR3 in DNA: TGCGCCAGCGCCGAGGTAGGGACTAGCCCCCTTGAGCAGTACTTC.

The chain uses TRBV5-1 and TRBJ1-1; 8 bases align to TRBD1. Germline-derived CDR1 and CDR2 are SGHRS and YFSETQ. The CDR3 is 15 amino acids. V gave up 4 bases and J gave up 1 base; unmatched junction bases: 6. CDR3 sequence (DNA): TGCGCCAGCAGCACGAGGACAGGGAAGAACACTGAAGCTTTCTTT. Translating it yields CASSTRTGKNTEAFF.

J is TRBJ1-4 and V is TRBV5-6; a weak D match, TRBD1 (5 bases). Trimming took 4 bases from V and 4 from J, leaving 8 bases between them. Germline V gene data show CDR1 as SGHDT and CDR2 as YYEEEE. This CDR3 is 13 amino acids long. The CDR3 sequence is CASSIDSNEKLFF. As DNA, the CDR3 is TGTGCCAGCAGCATCGACAGTAATGAAAAACTGTTTTTT.

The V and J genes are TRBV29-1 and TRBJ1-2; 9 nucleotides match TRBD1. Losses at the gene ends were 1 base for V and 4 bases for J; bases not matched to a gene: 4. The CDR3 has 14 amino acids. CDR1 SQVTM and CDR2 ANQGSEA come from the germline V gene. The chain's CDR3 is CSVEVWDRAYGYTF. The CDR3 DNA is TGCAGCGTTGAAGTCTGGGACAGGGCCTATGGCTACACCTTC.

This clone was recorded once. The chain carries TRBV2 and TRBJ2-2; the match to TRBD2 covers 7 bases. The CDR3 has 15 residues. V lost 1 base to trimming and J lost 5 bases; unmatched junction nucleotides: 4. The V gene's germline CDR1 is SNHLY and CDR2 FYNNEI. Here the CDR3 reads CASSEGLAGTGELFF. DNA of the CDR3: TGTGCCAGCAGTGAAGGGTTAGCGGGTACCGGGGAGCTGTTTTTT. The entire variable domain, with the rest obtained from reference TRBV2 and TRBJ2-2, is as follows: EPEVTQTPSHQVTQMGQEVILRCVPISNHLYFYWYRQILGQKVEFLVSFYNNEISEKSEIFDDQFSVERPDGSNFTLKIRSTKLEDSAMYFCASSEGLAGTGELFFGEGSRLTVL.

The CDR3 here is CASSQARGYMETQYF. The CDR3 bases are TGCGCCAGCAGCCAGGCTAGAGGGTATATGGAGACCCAGTACTTC. The chain uses TRBV4-1 and TRBJ2-5, with a possible D match to TRBD2 (5 bases). The V end was cut by 3 bases, the J end by 5 bases, with 16 bases between. The CDR3 runs 15 residues. The germline CDR1 and CDR2 sequences are MGHRA and YSYEKL.

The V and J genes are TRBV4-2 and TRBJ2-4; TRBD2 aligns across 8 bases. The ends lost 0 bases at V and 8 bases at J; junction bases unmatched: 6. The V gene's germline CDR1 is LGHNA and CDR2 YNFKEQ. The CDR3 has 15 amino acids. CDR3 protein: CASSQDPGGVDIQYF. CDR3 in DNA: TGTGCCAGCAGCCAAGATCCCGGGGGGGTGGACATTCAGTACTTC.

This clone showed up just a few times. The CDR3 protein is CASSLGASGNNQPQHF. The CDR3 DNA sequence: TGTGCCAGCAGCTTGGGAGCATCCGGGAACAATCAGCCCCAGCATTTT. This chain uses TRBV7-2 with TRBJ1-5, with unresolved D. Trimming removed 3 bases at V and 3 bases at J, with 15 bases between. The CDR3 is 16 amino acids. The germline V gene encodes CDR1 SGHTA and CDR2 FQGNSA.

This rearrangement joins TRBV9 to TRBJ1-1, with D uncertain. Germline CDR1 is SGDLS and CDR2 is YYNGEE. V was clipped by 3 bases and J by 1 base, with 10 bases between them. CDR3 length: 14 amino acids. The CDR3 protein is CASSGHLQNTEAFF. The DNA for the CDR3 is TGTGCCAGCAGCGGGCACCTACAGAACACTGAAGCTTTCTTT.

As DNA, the CDR3 is TGTGCCAGCAGCCCCGCGGGGGAGGGTTACGAGCAGTACTTC. Residues: CASSPAGEGYEQYF. The J gene is TRBJ2-7, the V gene TRBV3-1 (or the pseudogene TRBV3-2), with 7 bases aligning to TRBD2. The CDR3 totals 14 residues. With V trimmed by 4 bases and J by 4 bases, 7 bases remained unmatched. Germline values: CDR1 LGHDT, CDR2 YNNKEL (reference sequence).

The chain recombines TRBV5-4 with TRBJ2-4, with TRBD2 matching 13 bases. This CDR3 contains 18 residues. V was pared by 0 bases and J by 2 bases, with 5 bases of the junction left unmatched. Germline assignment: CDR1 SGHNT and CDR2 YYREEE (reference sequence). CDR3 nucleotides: TGTGCCAGCAGCTTGGGGCCGACTAGCGGGGGGTCCAAAAACATTCAGTACTTC. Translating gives CASSLGPTSGGSKNIQYF.

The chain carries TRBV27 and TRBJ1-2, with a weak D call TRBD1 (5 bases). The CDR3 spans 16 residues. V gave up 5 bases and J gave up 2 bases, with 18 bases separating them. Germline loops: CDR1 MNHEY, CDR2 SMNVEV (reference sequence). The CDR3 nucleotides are TGTGCCAGCAGTCCAATGCTGGGGGGAGACAACTATGGCTACACCTTC. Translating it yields CASSPMLGGDNYGYTF.

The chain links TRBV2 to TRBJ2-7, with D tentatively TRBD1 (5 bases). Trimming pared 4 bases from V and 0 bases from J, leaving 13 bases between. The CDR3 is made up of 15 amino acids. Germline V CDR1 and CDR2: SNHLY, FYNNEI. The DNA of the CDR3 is TGTGCCAGCAGTGCGCCGACAGTCCTCTCCTACGAGCAGTACTTC. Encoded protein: CASSAPTVLSYEQYF.

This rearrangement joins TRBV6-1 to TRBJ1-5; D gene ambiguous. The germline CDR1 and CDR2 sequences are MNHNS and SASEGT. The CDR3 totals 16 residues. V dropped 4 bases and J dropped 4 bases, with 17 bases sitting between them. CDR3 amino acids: CASSGLPRAGNQPQHF. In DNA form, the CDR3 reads TGTGCCAGCAGTGGTTTACCGCGGGCCGGGAATCAGCCCCAGCATTTT.

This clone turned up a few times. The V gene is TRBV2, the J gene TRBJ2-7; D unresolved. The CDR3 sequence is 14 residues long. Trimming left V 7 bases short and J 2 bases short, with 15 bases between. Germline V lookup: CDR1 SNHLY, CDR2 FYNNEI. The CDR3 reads CASMQGFNTYEQYF. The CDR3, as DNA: TGTGCCAGCATGCAAGGGTTTAATACCTACGAGCAGTACTTC.

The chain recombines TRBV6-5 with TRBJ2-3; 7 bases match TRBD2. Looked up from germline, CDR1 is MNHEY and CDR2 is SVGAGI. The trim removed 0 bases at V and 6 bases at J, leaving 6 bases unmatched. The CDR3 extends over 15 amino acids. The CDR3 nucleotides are TGTGCCAGCAGTTACTCCGGGGACGGGAGGGATACGCAGTATTTT. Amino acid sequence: CASSYSGDGRDTQYF.

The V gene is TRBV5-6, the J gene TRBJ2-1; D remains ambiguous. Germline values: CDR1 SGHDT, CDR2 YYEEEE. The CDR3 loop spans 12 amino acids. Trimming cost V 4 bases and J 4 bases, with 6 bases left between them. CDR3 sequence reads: CASSPQYNEQFF. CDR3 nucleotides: TGTGCCAGCAGCCCCCAATACAATGAGCAGTTCTTC.

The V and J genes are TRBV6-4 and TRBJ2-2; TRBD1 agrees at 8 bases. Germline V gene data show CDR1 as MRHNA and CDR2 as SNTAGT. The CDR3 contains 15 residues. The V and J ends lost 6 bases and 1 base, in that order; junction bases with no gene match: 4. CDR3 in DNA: TGTGCCAGCAGGCGGGACAGGCTGAACACCGGGGAGCTGTTTTTT. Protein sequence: CASRRDRLNTGELFF.

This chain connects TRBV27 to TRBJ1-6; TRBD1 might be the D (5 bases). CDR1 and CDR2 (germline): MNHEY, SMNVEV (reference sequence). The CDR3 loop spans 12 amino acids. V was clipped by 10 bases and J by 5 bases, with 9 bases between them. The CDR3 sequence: CATAGDNSPLHF. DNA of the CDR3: TGTGCCACGGCGGGGGATAATTCACCCCTCCACTTT.

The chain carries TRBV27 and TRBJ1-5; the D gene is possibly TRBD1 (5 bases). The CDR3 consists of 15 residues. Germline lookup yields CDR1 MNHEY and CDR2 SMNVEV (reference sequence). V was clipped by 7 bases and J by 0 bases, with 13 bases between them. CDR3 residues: CASNPGRHSNQPQHF. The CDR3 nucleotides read TGTGCCAGCAATCCGGGACGGCATAGCAATCAGCCCCAGCATTTT.

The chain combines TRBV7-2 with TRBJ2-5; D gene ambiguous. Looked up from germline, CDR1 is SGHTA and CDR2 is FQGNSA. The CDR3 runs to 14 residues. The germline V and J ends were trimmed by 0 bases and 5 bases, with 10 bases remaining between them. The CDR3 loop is CASSLAGNRETQYF. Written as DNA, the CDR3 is TGTGCCAGCAGCTTAGCGGGGAACCGGGAGACCCAGTACTTC.

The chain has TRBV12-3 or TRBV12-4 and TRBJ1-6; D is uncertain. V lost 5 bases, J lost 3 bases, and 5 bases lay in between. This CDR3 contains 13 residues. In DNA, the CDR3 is TGTGCCAGCAGTCGGGACTATAATTCACCCCTCCACTTT. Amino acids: CASSRDYNSPLHF.

The CDR3 DNA reads TGCGCCAGCAGCCAAGGAGGGAGCGGGGGTTCAGAGACCCAGTACTTC. It yields the protein CASSQGGSGGSETQYF. The chain joins TRBV4-3 to TRBJ2-5; 8 positions match TRBD2. CDR3 length: 16 residues. CDR1 and CDR2 from the germline V gene are LGHNA and YSLEER. J gave up 4 bases and V 1 base, and 8 bases lay outside the gene matches.

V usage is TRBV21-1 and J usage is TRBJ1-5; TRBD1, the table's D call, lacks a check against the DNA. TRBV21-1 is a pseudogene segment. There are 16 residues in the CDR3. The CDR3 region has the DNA TGTGCCAGCAGCAAAGTTTCAGTTTCTAGCAATCAGCCCCAGCATTTT. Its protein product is CASSKVSVSSNQPQHF.

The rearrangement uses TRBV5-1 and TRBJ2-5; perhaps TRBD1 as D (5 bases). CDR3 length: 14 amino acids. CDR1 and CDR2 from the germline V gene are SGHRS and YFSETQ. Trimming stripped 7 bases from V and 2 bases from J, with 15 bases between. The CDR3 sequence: CASGRQKMQETQYF. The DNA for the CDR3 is TGCGCCAGCGGCAGACAGAAGATGCAAGAGACCCAGTACTTC.

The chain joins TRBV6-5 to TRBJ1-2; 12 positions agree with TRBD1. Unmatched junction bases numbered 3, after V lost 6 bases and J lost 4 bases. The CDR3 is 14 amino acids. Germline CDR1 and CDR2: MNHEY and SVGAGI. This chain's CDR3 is CASSRGQGAYGYTF. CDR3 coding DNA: TGTGCCAGCAGCAGGGGACAGGGGGCCTATGGCTACACCTTC.

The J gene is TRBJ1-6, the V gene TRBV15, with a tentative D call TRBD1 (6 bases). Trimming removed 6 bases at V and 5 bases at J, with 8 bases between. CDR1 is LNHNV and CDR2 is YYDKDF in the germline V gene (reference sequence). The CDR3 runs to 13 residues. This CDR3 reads CATRNRDNSPLHF. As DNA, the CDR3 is TGTGCCACCAGAAACAGGGATAATTCACCCCTCCACTTT.

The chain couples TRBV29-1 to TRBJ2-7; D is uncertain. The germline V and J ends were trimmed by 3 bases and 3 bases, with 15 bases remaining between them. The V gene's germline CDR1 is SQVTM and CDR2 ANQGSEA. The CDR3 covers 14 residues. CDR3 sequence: CSVDRLKLYYEQYF. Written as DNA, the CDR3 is TGCAGCGTTGACAGGCTGAAGCTTTACTACGAGCAGTACTTC.